A single sample is the source of the 17 T cell receptor beta chains below, sequenced in a study of identical twins. Each CDR3 protein gets one entry after TCRdb re-called the 5' RACE reads with MiXCR. The repertoire consists of around 510,000 distinct CDR3 sequences, with roughly 13% occurring once and the leading ten covering about 0.97%. The sample also formed part of further work on yellow fever vaccine responses in identical twins.

Sequencing input: CD4+ T cells sorted from blood. These receptors were obtained from a young woman in good health.

The chain is built from TRBV7-8 and TRBJ2-1; TRBD2 agrees at 10 bases. The trim removed 2 bases at V and 8 bases at J, leaving 9 bases unmatched. CDR3 length: 16 residues. Looked up from germline, CDR1 is SGHVS and CDR2 is FQNEAQ. In nucleotides, the CDR3 is TGTGCCAGCAGCTTACGGGCTAGCGGGAGTCGGGATGAGCAGTTCTTC. Translation gives CASSLRASGSRDEQFF.

This clonotype has just a few counts. V gene TRBV12-3 or TRBV12-4 combines with J gene TRBJ2-7, with a tentative D call TRBD1 (5 bases). CDR3 length equals 14 residues. With 4 bases removed from V and 10 bases from J, the gap between germline ends came to 20 bases. CDR3 coding DNA: TGTGCCAGCAGTTCCTCAGGGTCGAAGAAGCCCCAGTACTTC. It codes for CASSSSGSKKPQYF.

The rearrangement joins TRBV3-1 to TRBJ2-5; D is unclear. CDR1 LGHDT and CDR2 YNNKEL come from the germline V gene (reference sequence). The germline V and J ends were trimmed by 4 bases and 7 bases, with 16 bases remaining between them. The length of the CDR3 is 14 residues. The CDR3 nucleotides read TGTGCCAGCAGCCCCAACCGAGTGGATGTGACCCAGTACTTC. As protein: CASSPNRVDVTQYF.

The rearrangement links TRBV20-1 to TRBJ2-5; D possibly uses TRBD1 or TRBD2 (5 bases each). V was pared by 2 bases and J by 4 bases, with 20 bases between. This CDR3 region has 16 residues. Germline V lookup: CDR1 DFQATT, CDR2 SNEGSKA (reference sequence). CDR3 nucleotides: TGCAGTGCTAGACCCTCGGGGCTAGTAGGTCGAGAGACCCAGTACTTC. Its protein is CSARPSGLVGRETQYF.

The sample holds a few counts of this clonotype. This rearrangement joins TRBV7-2 to TRBJ2-3; D remains ambiguous. The CDR3 covers 14 residues. Between the trimmed V and J ends, which lost 7 bases and 6 bases, there was a span of 17 bases. In germline, CDR1 is SGHTA, CDR2 FQGNSA. The CDR3 sequence is CASTYGPSADTQYF. The CDR3 nucleotides read TGTGCCAGCACTTACGGACCAAGCGCGGATACGCAGTATTTT. The full variable domain, completed using reference TRBV7-2 and TRBJ2-3, is GAGVSQSPSNKVTEKGKDVELRCDPISGHTALYWYRQSLGQGLEFLIYFQGNSAPDKSGLPSDRFSAERTGGSVSTLTIQRTQQEDSAVYLCASTYGPSADTQYFGPGTRLTVL.

Notes on this clonotype: Compared with germline, one end of the junction differs, possibly owing to a read error. This chain links TRBV27 with TRBJ2-5; a possible D gene is TRBD2 (5 bases). Per germline, CDR1 MNHEY and CDR2 SMNVEV (reference sequence). The CDR3 spans 15 residues. The CDR3 is CASSLSRGWGETEYF. For the CDR3, the DNA is TGTGCCAGCAGTTTATCACGAGGGTGGGGTGAGACCGAGTACTTC.

This clonotype was recorded many times. The CDR3 spells CASSELGQRYQETQYF. DNA of the CDR3: TGTGCCAGCAGTGAATTGGGACAGAGATACCAAGAGACCCAGTACTTC. V is TRBV25-1 and J is TRBJ2-5, with TRBD1 identical over 7 bases. This CDR3 region has 16 residues. Looked up from germline, CDR1 is MGHDK and CDR2 is SYGVNS. V was clipped by 1 base and J by 0 bases; unmatched bases: 5.

The V gene is TRBV20-1, the J gene TRBJ2-7; D may correspond to TRBD1 or TRBD2 (5 bases each). CDR1 and CDR2 (germline): DFQATT, SNEGSKA (reference sequence). This CDR3 is 14 amino acids long. V gave up 3 bases and J gave up 7 bases, with 19 bases separating them. CDR3 DNA: TGCAGTGCTAGTGTTGGGGCACGACGAGGGGAGCAGTACTTC. Its protein product is CSASVGARRGEQYF.

This clonotype was detected ten times or more. The V gene is TRBV9, the J gene TRBJ2-1; 11 bases align to TRBD2. V dropped 4 bases and J dropped 4; count of bases not matched to a gene: 1. This CDR3 has 14 amino acids. Germline loops: CDR1 SGDLS, CDR2 YYNGEE. The CDR3 DNA reads TGTGCCAGCAGCCCTAGCGGGGGGTACAATGAGCAGTTCTTC. Translation gives CASSPSGGYNEQFF.

This clonotype has more than one count but fewer than ten. This chain links TRBV20-1 with TRBJ2-1, with TRBD2 identical over 7 bases. This CDR3 comprises 15 residues. Germline-derived CDR1 and CDR2 are DFQATT and SNEGSKA (reference sequence). The V gene end was trimmed by 0 bases and the J gene end by 3 bases; junction bases not matched to a gene: 5. The CDR3 sequence: CSARDRLAVYNEQFF. CDR3 coding DNA: TGCAGTGCTAGAGATAGACTAGCTGTCTACAATGAGCAGTTCTTC.

The table lists this clonotype with many counts. CDR3 sequence (DNA): TGTGCCAGCAGTTATCAAACCGCAGGGTCCCAGCCCCAGCATTTT. It is translated as CASSYQTAGSQPQHF. The rearrangement joins TRBV6-5 to TRBJ1-5; weak D call: TRBD1 (5 bases). CDR1 and CDR2 from the germline V gene are MNHEY and SVGAGI. The V and J ends lost 3 bases and 7 bases respectively, with 16 bases between them. This CDR3 spans 15 amino acids.

This clonotype occurred a few times. CDR3 coding DNA: TGTGCCAGCATCAGGGACTATGGGGGCTACAATGAGCAGTTCTTC. It is translated as CASIRDYGGYNEQFF. The chain has TRBV12-3 or TRBV12-4 and TRBJ2-1; 7 bases align to TRBD2. This CDR3 comprises 15 residues. With V trimmed by 7 bases and J by 3 bases, 9 bases remained unmatched.

This clonotype was counted a few times. The chain has TRBV6-1 and TRBJ1-1; the D gene is possibly TRBD1 (6 bases). Germline CDR1 is MNHNS and CDR2 is SASEGT. The CDR3 runs 15 residues. The V gene lost 4 bases and the J gene lost 3 bases, with 15 bases spanning the gap. The CDR3 loop reads CASSGGGAGDTEAFF. CDR3 nucleotides: TGTGCCAGCAGTGGGGGAGGAGCAGGGGACACTGAAGCTTTCTTT.

The chain recombines TRBV29-1 with TRBJ2-1; the match to TRBD2 covers 9 bases. The CDR3 totals 14 residues. Germline CDR1 and CDR2: SQVTM and ANQGSEA. Trimming took 7 bases from V and 3 from J; bases not matched to a gene: 7. This chain's CDR3 is CSAGLALNYNEQFF. The CDR3 DNA reads TGCAGCGCCGGACTAGCGCTCAACTACAATGAGCAGTTCTTC.

This clonotype was found a few times. The rearrangement links TRBV11-3 to TRBJ2-3; the D gene is possibly TRBD2 (7 bases). The CDR3 runs to 16 residues. The V gene lost 4 bases and the J gene lost 3 bases, with 17 bases spanning the gap. Germline CDR1 SGHNT, CDR2 YENEEA. The CDR3 protein is CASSSRGGGQTDTQYF. The CDR3 DNA reads as TGTGCCAGCAGCTCCCGAGGGGGGGGCCAGACAGATACGCAGTATTTT. Drawing the rest from reference TRBV11-3 and TRBJ2-3, the complete variable domain is EAGVVQSPRYKIIEKKQPVAFWCNPISGHNTLYWYLQNLGQGPELLIRYENEEAVDDSQLPKDRFSAERLKGVDSTLKIQPAELGDSAVYLCASSSRGGGQTDTQYFGPGTRLTVL.

This clonotype was counted at least ten times. This chain links TRBV12-3 or TRBV12-4 with TRBJ2-1; D is ambiguous. V gave up 5 bases and J gave up 0 bases, with 14 bases separating them. There are 16 residues in the CDR3. DNA for the CDR3: TGTGCCAGCAGTCCACTCACACCAAGCTCCTACAATGAGCAGTTCTTC. Translated, it gives CASSPLTPSSYNEQFF.

This chain uses TRBV6-2 or TRBV6-3 with TRBJ2-5; D remains unclear. The CDR3 consists of 11 residues. Trimming took 6 bases from V and 4 from J, leaving 6 bases between them. Looked up from germline, CDR1 is MNHEY and CDR2 is SVGEGT. CDR3 sequence (DNA): TGTGCCAGCAGGGAACCAGAGACCCAGTACTTC. Translation: CASREPETQYF.